One and the same sample provided the 17 T cell receptor beta chains below, sequenced in a study of T cell responses to AZD1222 COVID-19 vaccine (dated by TCRdb to 2020 to 2023). What this sample's time point label stands for: baseline before first vaccination. Read against the paper, the sample's treatment or condition label means: meningococcal conjugate vaccine given as trial control. Library construction relied on the immunoSEQ multiplex PCR assay. This immuneACCESS table, as held by TCRdb, lists in-frame sequences with V and J called but not all clones. Of the missing ones, under half trace to an unresolved V gene in checked studies; the others have no known cause. This sample has fewer than 200,000 clones in its table, and 92% of those were observed once. Around 4.6% of the sample comes from the top ten. The specimen comprised peripheral blood, sampled on day 0 of MenACWY control vaccination. The receptor set was obtained from an adult in good health.

The CDR3: CASSAWGGNTEAFF. The DNA of the CDR3 is TGTGCCAGCAGCGCATGGGGGGGTAACACTGAAGCTTTCTTT. The V gene is TRBV2, the J gene TRBJ1-1, with D tentatively TRBD1 (5 bases). The germline V gene has CDR1 SNHLY and CDR2 FYNNEI. V was cut by 6 bases and J by 2 bases, with 13 bases left in between. CDR3 length: 14 residues.

J is TRBJ1-3 and V is TRBV27; 8 nucleotides line up with TRBD1. With 5 bases clipped from V and 4 bases from J, the junction kept 4 bases outside the gene matches. The CDR3 runs to 14 residues. Per the germline V gene, CDR1 is MNHEY and CDR2 is SMNVEV (reference sequence). The CDR3 DNA reads as TGTGCCAGCAGTCTACAGGGGGAAGGAAACACCATATATTTT. Protein product: CASSLQGEGNTIYF.

The chain carries TRBV11-3 and TRBJ1-2, with D perhaps TRBD1 (6 bases). Germline V lookup: CDR1 SGHNT, CDR2 YENEEA. CDR3 length: 14 amino acids. The V end lost 7 bases, the J end lost 6 bases, and 18 bases lay between the germline ends. The CDR3 DNA is TGTGCCAGCACCCCGGGTAGGGGGGCCCATGGCTACACCTTC. It is translated as CASTPGRGAHGYTF.

This chain connects TRBV7-3 to TRBJ2-5; a possible D gene is TRBD1 (6 bases). The CDR3 consists of 14 residues. Trimming stripped 3 bases from V and 5 bases from J, with 13 bases between. CDR1 and CDR2 (germline): SGHTA, FQGTGA. The CDR3 loop reads CASSFGLGAETQYF. CDR3 DNA: TGTGCCAGCAGCTTCGGACTGGGGGCGGAGACCCAGTACTTC.

Only one count was recorded for this clone. The chain's CDR3 is CASRGGGVDHEQFF. As DNA, the CDR3 is TGTGCCAGCCGGGGCGGAGGGGTGGACCATGAGCAGTTCTTC. This chain joins TRBV6-5 and TRBJ2-1, with D tentatively TRBD2 (6 bases). Trimming removed 8 bases at V and 8 bases at J, with 19 bases between. CDR1 is MNHEY, CDR2 SVGAGI, per germline. CDR3 length: 14 amino acids.

This chain links TRBV3-1 (or the pseudogene TRBV3-2) with TRBJ2-4, with D hard to call. Trimming stripped 4 bases from V and 4 bases from J, with 20 bases between. Germline V gives CDR1 LGHDT, CDR2 YNNKEL (reference sequence). The length of the CDR3 is 17 residues. The CDR3 DNA sequence: TGTGCCAGCAGCCCACGGAGTCCTTTGCAAAGAAAAAACATTCAGTACTTC. This gives the protein CASSPRSPLQRKNIQYF.

The chain has TRBV18 and TRBJ1-4; D is ambiguous. Between the trimmed V and J ends, which lost 4 bases and 4 bases, there was a span of 13 bases. The germline V gene encodes CDR1 KGHSH and CDR2 LQKENI. This CDR3 has 15 residues. As DNA, the CDR3 is TGTGCCAGCTCACGGGAACGGGTGATTAATGAAAAACTGTTTTTT. The encoded protein is CASSRERVINEKLFF.

This chain joins TRBV4-1 and TRBJ2-1; D gene unclear. V was cut by 3 bases and J by 7 bases, with 7 bases left in between. In germline, CDR1 is MGHRA, CDR2 YSYEKL. The CDR3 covers 12 residues. CDR3: CASSQAANEQFF. The CDR3 DNA reads as TGCGCCAGCAGCCAGGCCGCTAATGAGCAGTTCTTC.

The chain couples TRBV29-1 to TRBJ2-1, with 13 bases lining up with TRBD2. CDR1 is SQVTM, CDR2 ANQGSEA, per germline. V was clipped by 8 bases and J by 11 bases; unmatched bases: 6. The CDR3 length is 12 residues. The CDR3 nucleotides are TGCAGCTCTCGGACTAGCGGGAGTCAGCAGTTCTTC. This sequence encodes CSSRTSGSQQFF.

V gene TRBV5-6 combines with J gene TRBJ1-2; no reliable D call. Germline loops: CDR1 SGHDT, CDR2 YYEEEE. Trimming cost V 0 bases and J 3 bases, with 12 bases left between them. The CDR3 has 15 residues. The CDR3 DNA sequence: TGTGCCAGCAGCTTGGTTGCTAGCCGTGACTATGGCTACACCTTC. It specifies CASSLVASRDYGYTF.

CDR3 nucleotide sequence: TGTGCCAGCAGCCGATTACAGGGGGCTAATAATTCACCCCTCCACTTT. Encoded protein: CASSRLQGANNSPLHF. The rearrangement joins TRBV11-2 to TRBJ1-6; 9 positions match TRBD1. CDR3 length: 16 residues. CDR1 is SGHAT, CDR2 FQNNGV, per germline. V gave up 5 bases and J gave up 5 bases; unmatched junction bases: 7.

The chain recombines TRBV7-9 with TRBJ2-7; D is uncertain. This CDR3 has 12 residues. Trimming took 3 bases from V and 6 from J, leaving 9 bases between them. Germline V CDR1 and CDR2: SEHNR, FQNEAQ (reference sequence). CDR3 region: CASSFPGGEQYF. As DNA, the CDR3 is TGTGCCAGCAGCTTTCCAGGCGGCGAGCAGTACTTC. Supplemented by reference TRBV7-9 and TRBJ2-7, the full variable domain reads DTGVSQNPRHKITKRGQNVTFRCDPISEHNRLYWYRQTLGQGPEFLTYFQNEAQLEKSRLLSDRFSAERPKGSFSTLEIQRTEQGDSAMYLCASSFPGGEQYFGPGTRLTVT.

The V call is TRBV19, the J call TRBJ1-5; D not certain. Trimming took 3 bases from V and 3 from J, leaving 9 bases between them. The CDR3 spans 14 residues. Germline CDR1 reads LNHDA; CDR2 reads SQIVND (reference sequence). For the CDR3, the DNA is TGTGCCAGTAGTATCCCACAGTACAATCAGCCCCAGCATTTT. It codes for CASSIPQYNQPQHF.

The rearrangement joins TRBV19 to TRBJ2-2, with D possibly being TRBD2 (6 bases). The CDR3 covers 15 residues. The germline V gene has CDR1 LNHDA and CDR2 SQIVND (reference sequence). V lost 11 bases and J lost 2, with 18 bases in between. The CDR3 DNA follows: TGTGCCGCTAACCCGAGCGGGCGTAACACCGGGGAGCTGTTTTTT. Its translation is CAANPSGRNTGELFF.

The V call is TRBV29-1, the J call TRBJ2-1; 13 positions match TRBD2. This CDR3 has 16 amino acids. Per the germline V gene, CDR1 is SQVTM and CDR2 is ANQGSEA. Unmatched junction bases numbered 10, after V lost 5 bases and J lost 6 bases. The CDR3 DNA reads as TGCAGCGTTTCTACTAGCGGGAGGGCCGTGAGCAATGAGCAGTTCTTC. This gives the protein CSVSTSGRAVSNEQFF.

The chain links TRBV4-1 to TRBJ2-1, with 13 bases that match TRBD2. The CDR3 spans 16 residues. Germline loops: CDR1 MGHRA, CDR2 YSYEKL. Trimming at V came to 6 bases and at J to 10 bases, leaving 12 bases not matched to a gene. The CDR3 coding sequence is TGCGCCAGCAGGCGAGACCCGGGACTAGCGGGAACGGAGCAGTTCTTC. It is translated as CASRRDPGLAGTEQFF.

The chain is built from TRBV2 and TRBJ2-7, with 9 bases that match TRBD1. CDR3 length: 14 amino acids. The germline CDR1 and CDR2 sequences are SNHLY and FYNNEI. The V gene end was trimmed by 4 bases and the J gene end by 5 bases; junction bases not matched to a gene: 6. Here the CDR3 reads CASSVDRGSNEQYF. The CDR3, as DNA: TGTGCCAGCAGTGTGGACAGGGGTAGCAACGAGCAGTACTTC. The full variable domain, in which reference TRBV2 and TRBJ2-7 provide the parts outside the CDR3, is EPEVTQTPSHQVTQMGQEVILRCVPISNHLYFYWYRQILGQKVEFLVSFYNNEISEKSEIFDDQFSVERPDGSNFTLKIRSTKLEDSAMYFCASSVDRGSNEQYFGPGTRLTVT.